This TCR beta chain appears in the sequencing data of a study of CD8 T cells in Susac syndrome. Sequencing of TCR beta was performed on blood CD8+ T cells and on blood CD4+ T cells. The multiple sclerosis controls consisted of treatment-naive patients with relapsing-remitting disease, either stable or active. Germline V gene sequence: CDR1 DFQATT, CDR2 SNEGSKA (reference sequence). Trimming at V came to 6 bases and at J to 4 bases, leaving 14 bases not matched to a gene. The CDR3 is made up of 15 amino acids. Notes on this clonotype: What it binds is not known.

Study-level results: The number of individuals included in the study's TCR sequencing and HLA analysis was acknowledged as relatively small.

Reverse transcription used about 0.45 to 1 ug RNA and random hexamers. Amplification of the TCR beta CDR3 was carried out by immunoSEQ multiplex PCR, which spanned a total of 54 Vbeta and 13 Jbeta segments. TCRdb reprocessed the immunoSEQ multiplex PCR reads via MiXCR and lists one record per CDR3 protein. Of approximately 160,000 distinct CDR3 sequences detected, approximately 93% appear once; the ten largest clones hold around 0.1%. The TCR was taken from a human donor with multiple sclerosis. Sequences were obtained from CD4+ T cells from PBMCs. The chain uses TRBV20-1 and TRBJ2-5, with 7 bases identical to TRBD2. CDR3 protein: CSASSGRGIVETQYF. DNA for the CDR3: TGCAGTGCCTCTTCGGGGCGGGGGATAGTAGAGACCCAGTACTTC.